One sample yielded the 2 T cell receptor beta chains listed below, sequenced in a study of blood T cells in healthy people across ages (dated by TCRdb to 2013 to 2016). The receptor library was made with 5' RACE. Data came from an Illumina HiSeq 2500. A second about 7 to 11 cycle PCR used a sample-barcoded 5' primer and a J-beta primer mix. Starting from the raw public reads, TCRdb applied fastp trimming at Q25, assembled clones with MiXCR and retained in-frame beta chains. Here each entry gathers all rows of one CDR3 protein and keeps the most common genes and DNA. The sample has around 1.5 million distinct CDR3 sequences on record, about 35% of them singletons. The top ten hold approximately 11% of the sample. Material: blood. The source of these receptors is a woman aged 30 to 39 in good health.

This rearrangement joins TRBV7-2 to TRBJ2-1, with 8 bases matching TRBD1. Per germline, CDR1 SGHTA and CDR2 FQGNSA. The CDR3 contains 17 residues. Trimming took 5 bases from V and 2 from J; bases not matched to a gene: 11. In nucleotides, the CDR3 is TGTGCCAGCAGCGGAGGACAGGGACCTCTCACCTACAATGAGCAGTTCTTC. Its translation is CASSGGQGPLTYNEQFF.

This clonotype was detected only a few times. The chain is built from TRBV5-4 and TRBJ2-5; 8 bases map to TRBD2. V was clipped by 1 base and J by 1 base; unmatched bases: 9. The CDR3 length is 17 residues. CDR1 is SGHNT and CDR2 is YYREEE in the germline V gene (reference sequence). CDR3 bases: TGTGCCAGCAGCTTGTTGGGCGGGGGGTTCATCCAAGAGACCCAGTACTTC. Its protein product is CASSLLGGGFIQETQYF.